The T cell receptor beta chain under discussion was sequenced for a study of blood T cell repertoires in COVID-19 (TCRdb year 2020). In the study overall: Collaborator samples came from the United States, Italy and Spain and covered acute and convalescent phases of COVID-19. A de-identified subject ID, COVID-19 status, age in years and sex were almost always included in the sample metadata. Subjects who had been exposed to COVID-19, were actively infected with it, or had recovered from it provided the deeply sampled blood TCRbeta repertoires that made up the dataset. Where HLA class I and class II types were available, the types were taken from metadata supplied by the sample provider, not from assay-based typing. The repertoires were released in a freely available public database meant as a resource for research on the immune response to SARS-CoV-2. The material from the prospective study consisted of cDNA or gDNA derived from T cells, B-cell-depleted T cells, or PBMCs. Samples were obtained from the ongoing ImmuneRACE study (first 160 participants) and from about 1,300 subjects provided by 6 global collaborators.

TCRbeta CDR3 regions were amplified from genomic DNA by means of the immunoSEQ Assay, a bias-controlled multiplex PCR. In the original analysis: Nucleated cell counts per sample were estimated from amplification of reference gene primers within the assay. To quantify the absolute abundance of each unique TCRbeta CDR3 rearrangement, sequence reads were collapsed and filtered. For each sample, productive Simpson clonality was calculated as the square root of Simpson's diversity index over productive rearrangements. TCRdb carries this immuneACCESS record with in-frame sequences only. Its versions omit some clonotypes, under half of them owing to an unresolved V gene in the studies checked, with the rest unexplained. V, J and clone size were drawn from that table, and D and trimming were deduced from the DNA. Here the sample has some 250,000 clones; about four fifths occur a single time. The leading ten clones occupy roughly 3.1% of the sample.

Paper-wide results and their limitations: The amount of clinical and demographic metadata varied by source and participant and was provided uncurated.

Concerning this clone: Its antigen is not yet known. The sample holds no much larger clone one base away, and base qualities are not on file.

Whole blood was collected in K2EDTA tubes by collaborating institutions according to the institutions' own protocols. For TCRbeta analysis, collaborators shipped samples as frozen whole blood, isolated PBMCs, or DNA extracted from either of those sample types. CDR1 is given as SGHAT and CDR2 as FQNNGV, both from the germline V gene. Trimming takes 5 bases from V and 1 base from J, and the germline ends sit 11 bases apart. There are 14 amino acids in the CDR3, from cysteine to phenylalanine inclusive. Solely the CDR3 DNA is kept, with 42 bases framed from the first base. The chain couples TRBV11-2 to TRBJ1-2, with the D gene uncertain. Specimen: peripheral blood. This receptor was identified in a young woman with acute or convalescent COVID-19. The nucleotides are TGTGCCAGCAGCCGCGACAACTTTAACTATGGCTACACCTTC. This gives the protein CASSRDNFNYGYTF. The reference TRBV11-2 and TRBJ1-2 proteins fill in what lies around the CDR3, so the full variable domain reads EAGVAQSPRYKIIEKRQSVAFWCNPISGHATLYWYQQILGQGPKLLIQFQNNGVVDDSQLPKDRFSAERLKGVDSTLKIQPAKLEDSAVYLCASSRDNFNYGYTFGSGTRLTVV.